These T cell receptor beta chains were read from a single sample in a study of T-cell memory formation after mild COVID-19. Via MiXCR, TCRdb re-called the 5' RACE reads, giving one row per CDR3 protein. This sample has 350,000 to 450,000 distinct CDR3 sequences; less than 25% occur once, and the top ten carry around 9.5%. Sequencing was performed on PBMCs or a T cell subset sorted from them (not recorded which). The receptors were gathered from an adult woman who had mild COVID-19 (a few samples of this study predate the infection). Cell type and time point are not known. Each CDR3 is given with its conserved first and last residue. D genes are given only for firm matches. Expanded clones get a size class; other rows say once, few or many, or leave the size out.

D: .
J: TRBJ2-7
length: 13
size: .
V: TRBV27
DNA: TGTGCCACCAAACGGGGCAGTGTAAGCGAGCAGTACTTC
CDR3: CATKRGSVSEQYF

D: .
J: TRBJ1-5
length: 13
size: .
V: TRBV7-2
DNA: TGTGCCAGCAGCTTGACCAGGGAGCAGCCCCAGCATTTT
CDR3: CASSLTREQPQHF

D: TRBD1
J: TRBJ1-5
length: 15
size: few
V: TRBV7-6
DNA: TGTGCCAGCAGCTTGGGACAGTTTAGCAATCAGCCCCAGCATTTT
CDR3: CASSLGQFSNQPQHF

D: .
J: TRBJ1-1
length: 14
size: .
V: TRBV19
DNA: TGTGCCAGTACGATGGGTTATCTGAACACTGAAGCTTTCTTT
CDR3: CASTMGYLNTEAFF

D: .
J: TRBJ2-6
length: 15
size: once
V: TRBV14
DNA: TGTGCCAGCAGCCGGATGTTTGCTGGGGCCAACGTCCTGACTTTC
CDR3: CASSRMFAGANVLTF

D: .
J: TRBJ2-7
length: 13
size: few
V: TRBV24-1
DNA: TGTGCCACCAGTGAGCAGGGTTCCTACGAGCAGTACTTC
CDR3: CATSEQGSYEQYF

D: TRBD1
J: TRBJ2-5
length: 15
size: .
V: TRBV5-1
DNA: TGCGCCAGCAGCTTGTTAGGGACAGGGAGTGAGACCCAGTACTTC
CDR3: CASSLLGTGSETQYF

D: TRBD1
J: TRBJ2-1
length: 16
size: .
V: TRBV7-8
DNA: TGTGCCAGCAGCCTACTACAGGGGGCCCCCCCCAATGAGCAGTTCTTC
CDR3: CASSLLQGAPPNEQFF

D: TRBD1
J: TRBJ2-1
length: 13
size: .
V: TRBV6-2/TRBV6-3
DNA: TGTGCCAGCAGTGGGACAGGGGGGCATGAGCAGTTCTTC
CDR3: CASSGTGGHEQFF

D: TRBD1
J: TRBJ1-1
length: 14
size: .
V: TRBV18
DNA: TGTGCCAGTTATGACAGGGGGCGTCGGACTGAAGCTTTCTTT
CDR3: CASYDRGRRTEAFF

D: .
J: TRBJ1-1
length: 14
size: .
V: TRBV20-1
DNA: TGCAGTGCTCGATCGGGATCGGTGAACACTGAAGCTTTCTTT
CDR3: CSARSGSVNTEAFF

D: .
J: TRBJ2-5
length: 10
size: few
V: TRBV10-3
DNA: TGTGCCATCAGCCAGGAGACCCAGTACTTC
CDR3: CAISQETQYF

D: .
J: TRBJ2-7
length: 17
size: .
V: TRBV20-1
DNA: TGCAGTGCTAGACGTATGGGCGGAGCGGTAAGCTCCTACGAGCAGTACTTC
CDR3: CSARRMGGAVSSYEQYF

D: TRBD1
J: TRBJ1-1
length: 17
size: .
V: TRBV4-3
DNA: TGCGCCAGCAGCCAATACAGGGGACTTAGCATGAACACTGAAGCTTTCTTT
CDR3: CASSQYRGLSMNTEAFF

D: .
J: TRBJ1-1
length: 15
size: few
V: TRBV6-5
DNA: TGTGCCAGCAGTTACTCGTCGGGCATGAACACTGAAGCTTTCTTT
CDR3: CASSYSSGMNTEAFF

D: .
J: TRBJ2-3
length: 17
size: .
V: TRBV5-1
DNA: TGCGCCAGCAACCCTGATGGGGCGGGCTATAGCACAGATACGCAGTATTTT
CDR3: CASNPDGAGYSTDTQYF

D: TRBD1
J: TRBJ1-1
length: 20
size: few
V: TRBV24-1
DNA: TGTGCCACCAGTGATTCGGGCAGAACGACAGGGTCTATGGAGAACACTGAAGCTTTCTTT
CDR3: CATSDSGRTTGSMENTEAFF

D: .
J: TRBJ2-3
length: 16
size: .
V: TRBV5-1
DNA: TGCGCCAGCAGCTTGGCCATTGGGGTCACTGCAGATACGCAGTATTTT
CDR3: CASSLAIGVTADTQYF

D: .
J: TRBJ2-7
length: 16
size: .
V: TRBV4-2
DNA: TGTGCCAGCAGCCGGAGCCTAGCGACTGCGTCCTACGAGCAGTACTTC
CDR3: CASSRSLATASYEQYF

D: TRBD2
J: TRBJ2-1
length: 14
size: few
V: TRBV7-3
DNA: TGTGCCAGCAGCTCCGGAGGTAGCGGGGGGAAACCGTTCTTC
CDR3: CASSSGGSGGKPFF

D: .
J: TRBJ2-1
length: 14
size: few
V: TRBV12-3/TRBV12-4
DNA: TGTGCCAGCGCCGAGGACAGCCGTTACAATGAGCAGTTCTTC
CDR3: CASAEDSRYNEQFF

D: .
J: TRBJ2-1
length: 16
size: .
V: TRBV19
DNA: TGTGCCAGTAGTATAGCGGGAAGCGCCTCCTACAATGAGCAGTTCTTC
CDR3: CASSIAGSASYNEQFF

D: TRBD1
J: TRBJ1-2
length: 13
size: .
V: TRBV20-1
DNA: TGCAGTGCTAGAGAGGGGACAGGGTATGGCTACACCTTC
CDR3: CSAREGTGYGYTF

D: TRBD2
J: TRBJ2-3
length: 17
size: .
V: TRBV18
DNA: TGTGCCAGCTCACCACCTACAGGACTAGCGGGTCAGGATACGCAGTATTTT
CDR3: CASSPPTGLAGQDTQYF

D: .
J: TRBJ2-2
length: 15
size: few
V: TRBV9
DNA: TGTGCCAGCAGCGGATCGACAGGTTCCGCCGGGGAGCTGTTTTTT
CDR3: CASSGSTGSAGELFF

D: TRBD2
J: TRBJ2-1
length: 15
size: .
V: TRBV5-1
DNA: TGCGCCAGCAGCTCGGACGGACTAGCAGTCTTTAAGCAGTTCTTC
CDR3: CASSSDGLAVFKQFF

D: .
J: TRBJ2-7
length: 13
size: .
V: TRBV19
DNA: TGTGCCAGTAGTATAGGCCTCCGGGAAGAGCAGTACTTC
CDR3: CASSIGLREEQYF